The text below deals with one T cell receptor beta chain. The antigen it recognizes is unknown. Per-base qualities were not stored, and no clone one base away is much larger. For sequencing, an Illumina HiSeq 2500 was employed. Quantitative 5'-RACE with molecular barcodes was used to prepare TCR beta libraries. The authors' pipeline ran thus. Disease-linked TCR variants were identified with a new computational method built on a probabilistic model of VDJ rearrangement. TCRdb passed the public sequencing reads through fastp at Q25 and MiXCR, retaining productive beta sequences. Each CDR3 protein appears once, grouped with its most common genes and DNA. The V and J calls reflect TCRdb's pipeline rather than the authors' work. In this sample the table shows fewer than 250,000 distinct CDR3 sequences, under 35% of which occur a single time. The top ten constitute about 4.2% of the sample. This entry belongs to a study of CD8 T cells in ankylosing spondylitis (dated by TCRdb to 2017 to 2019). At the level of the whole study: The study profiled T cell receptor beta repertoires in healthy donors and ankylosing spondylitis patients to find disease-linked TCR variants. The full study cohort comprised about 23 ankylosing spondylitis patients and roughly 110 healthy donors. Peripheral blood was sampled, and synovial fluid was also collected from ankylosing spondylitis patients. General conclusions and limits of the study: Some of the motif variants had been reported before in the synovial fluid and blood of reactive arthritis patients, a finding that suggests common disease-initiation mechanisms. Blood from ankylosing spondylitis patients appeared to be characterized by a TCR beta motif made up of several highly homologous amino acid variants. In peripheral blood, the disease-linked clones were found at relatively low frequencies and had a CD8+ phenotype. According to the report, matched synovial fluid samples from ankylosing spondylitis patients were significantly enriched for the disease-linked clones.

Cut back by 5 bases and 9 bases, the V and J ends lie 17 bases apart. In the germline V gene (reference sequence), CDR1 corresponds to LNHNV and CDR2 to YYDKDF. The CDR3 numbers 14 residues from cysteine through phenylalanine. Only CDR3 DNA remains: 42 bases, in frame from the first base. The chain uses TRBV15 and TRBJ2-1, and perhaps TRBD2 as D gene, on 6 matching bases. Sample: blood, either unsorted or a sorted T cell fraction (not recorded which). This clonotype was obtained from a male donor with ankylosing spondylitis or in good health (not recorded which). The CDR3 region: CATSRDSSWGEQFF. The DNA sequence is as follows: TGTGCCACCAGCCGGGACTCCTCTTGGGGTGAGCAGTTCTTC.